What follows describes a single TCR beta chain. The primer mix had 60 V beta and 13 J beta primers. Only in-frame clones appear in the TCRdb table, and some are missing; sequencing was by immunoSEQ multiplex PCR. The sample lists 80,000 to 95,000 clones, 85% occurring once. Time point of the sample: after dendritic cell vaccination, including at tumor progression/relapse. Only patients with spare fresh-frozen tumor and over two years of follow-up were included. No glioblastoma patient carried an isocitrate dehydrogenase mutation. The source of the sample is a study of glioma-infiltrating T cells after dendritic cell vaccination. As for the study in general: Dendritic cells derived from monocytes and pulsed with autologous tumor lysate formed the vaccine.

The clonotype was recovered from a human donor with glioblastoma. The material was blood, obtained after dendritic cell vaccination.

In DNA form, the CDR3 reads TGTGCCAGCAGTTTATCAGGTGGTAACTATGGCTACACCTTC. Protein: CASSLSGGNYGYTF. This sequence joins TRBV28 and TRBJ1-2; no firm D call. The CDR3 is 14 amino acids. Germline V gives CDR1 MDHEN, CDR2 SYDVKM. Trimming stripped 1 base from V and 1 base from J, with 7 bases between.